This T cell receptor (beta chain) was sequenced during a study of T-cell reconstitution after alpha-beta-depleted transplantation in children. V shed 10 bases, J shed 4 bases, and the junction held 11 bases outside the gene matches. Germline CDR1 is MNHEY and CDR2 is SVGEGT. This CDR3 has 14 amino acids. The TCRbeta library was prepared with unique molecular identifiers. TCRdb processed the PCR reads anew with MiXCR; each CDR3 protein has one entry. The table has more than 550,000 distinct CDR3 sequences, 8% to 11% seen once. Sequences were derived from PBMCs from the stem cell graft donor, sampled from the stem cell graft. V and J are TRBV6-2 or TRBV6-3 and TRBJ2-5; 8 nucleotides align to TRBD1. This receptor was identified in a human donor who donated a stem cell graft to a child with acute myeloid leukemia. Here the CDR3 reads CATETGALGETQYF. The CDR3 coding sequence is TGTGCCACGGAGACAGGGGCTTTGGGAGAGACCCAGTACTTC.